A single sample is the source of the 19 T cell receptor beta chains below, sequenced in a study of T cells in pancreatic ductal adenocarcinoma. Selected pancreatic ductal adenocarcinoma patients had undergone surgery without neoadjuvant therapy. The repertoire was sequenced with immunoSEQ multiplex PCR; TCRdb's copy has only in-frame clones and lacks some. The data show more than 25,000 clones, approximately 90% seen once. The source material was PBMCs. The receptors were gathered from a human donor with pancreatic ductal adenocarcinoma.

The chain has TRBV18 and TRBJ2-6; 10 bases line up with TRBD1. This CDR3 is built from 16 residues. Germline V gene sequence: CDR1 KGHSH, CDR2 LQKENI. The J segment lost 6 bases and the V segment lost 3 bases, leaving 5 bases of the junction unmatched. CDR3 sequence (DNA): TGTGCCAGCTCACCGGGTGGGACAGGGGTGGCCAACGTCCTGACTTTC. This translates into CASSPGGTGVANVLTF.

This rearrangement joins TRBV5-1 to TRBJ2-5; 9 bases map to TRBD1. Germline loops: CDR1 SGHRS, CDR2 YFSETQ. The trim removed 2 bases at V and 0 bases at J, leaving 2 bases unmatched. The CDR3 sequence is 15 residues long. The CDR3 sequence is CASSFRQGDQETQYF. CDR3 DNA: TGCGCCAGCAGCTTTAGACAGGGGGACCAAGAGACCCAGTACTTC.

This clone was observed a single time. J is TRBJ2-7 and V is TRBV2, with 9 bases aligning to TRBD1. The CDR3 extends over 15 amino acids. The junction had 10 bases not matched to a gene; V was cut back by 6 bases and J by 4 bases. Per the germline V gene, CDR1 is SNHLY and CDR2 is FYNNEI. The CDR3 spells CASRRTGTGSYEQYF. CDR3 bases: TGTGCCAGCAGGCGAACCGGGACAGGGAGTTACGAGCAGTACTTC. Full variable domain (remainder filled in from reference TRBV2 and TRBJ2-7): EPEVTQTPSHQVTQMGQEVILRCVPISNHLYFYWYRQILGQKVEFLVSFYNNEISEKSEIFDDQFSVERPDGSNFTLKIRSTKLEDSAMYFCASRRTGTGSYEQYFGPGTRLTVT.

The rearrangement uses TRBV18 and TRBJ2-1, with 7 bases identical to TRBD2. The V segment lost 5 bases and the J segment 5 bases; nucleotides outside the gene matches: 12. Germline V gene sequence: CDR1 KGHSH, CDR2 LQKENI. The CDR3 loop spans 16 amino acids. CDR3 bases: TGTGCCAGCTCATCGTTTCGGACTAGTTTGGACAATGAGCAGTTCTTC. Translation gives CASSSFRTSLDNEQFF.

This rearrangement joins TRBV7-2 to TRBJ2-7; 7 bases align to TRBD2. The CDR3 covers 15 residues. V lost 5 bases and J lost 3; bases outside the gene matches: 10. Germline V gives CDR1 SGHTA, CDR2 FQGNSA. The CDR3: CASSLSGIGNYEQYF. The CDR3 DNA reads TGTGCCAGCAGCCTGAGCGGGATAGGGAACTACGAGCAGTACTTC. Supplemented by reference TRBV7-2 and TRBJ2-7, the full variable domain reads GAGVSQSPSNKVTEKGKDVELRCDPISGHTALYWYRQSLGQGLEFLIYFQGNSAPDKSGLPSDRFSAERTGGSVSTLTIQRTQQEDSAVYLCASSLSGIGNYEQYFGPGTRLTVT.

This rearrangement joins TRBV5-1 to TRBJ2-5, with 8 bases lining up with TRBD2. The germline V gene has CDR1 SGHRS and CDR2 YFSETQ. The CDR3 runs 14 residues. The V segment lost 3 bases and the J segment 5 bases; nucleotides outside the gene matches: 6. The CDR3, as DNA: TGCGCCAGCAGCTGGAGCGGGAGTGAGGAGACCCAGTACTTC. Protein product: CASSWSGSEETQYF.

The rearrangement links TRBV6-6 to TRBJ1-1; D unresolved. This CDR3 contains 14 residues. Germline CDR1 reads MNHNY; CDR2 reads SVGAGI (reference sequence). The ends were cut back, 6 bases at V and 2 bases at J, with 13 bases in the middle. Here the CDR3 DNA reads TGTGCCAGCAGAGACCGGGATCGTAACACTGAAGCTTTCTTT. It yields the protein CASRDRDRNTEAFF.

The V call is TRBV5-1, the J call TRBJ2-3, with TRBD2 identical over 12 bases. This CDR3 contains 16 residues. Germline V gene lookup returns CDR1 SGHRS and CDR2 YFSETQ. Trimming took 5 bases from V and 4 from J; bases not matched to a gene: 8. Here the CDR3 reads CASRTVTSGSPDTQYF. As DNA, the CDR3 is TGCGCCAGCAGAACCGTGACTAGCGGGAGTCCAGATACGCAGTATTTT. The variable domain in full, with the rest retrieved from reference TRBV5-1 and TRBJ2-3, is KAGVTQTPRYLIKTRGQQVTLSCSPISGHRSVSWYQQTPGQGLQFLFEYFSETQRNKGNFPGRFSGRQFSNSRSEMNVSTLELGDSALYLCASRTVTSGSPDTQYFGPGTRLTVL.

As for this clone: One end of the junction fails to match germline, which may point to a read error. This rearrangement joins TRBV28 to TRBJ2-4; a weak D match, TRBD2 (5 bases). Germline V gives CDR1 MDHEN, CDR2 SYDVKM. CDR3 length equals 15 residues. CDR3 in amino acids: CASCPPGLAQNIQYF. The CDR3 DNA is TGTGCCAGCTGCCCTCCCGGCCTAGCCCAAAACATTCAGTACTTC.

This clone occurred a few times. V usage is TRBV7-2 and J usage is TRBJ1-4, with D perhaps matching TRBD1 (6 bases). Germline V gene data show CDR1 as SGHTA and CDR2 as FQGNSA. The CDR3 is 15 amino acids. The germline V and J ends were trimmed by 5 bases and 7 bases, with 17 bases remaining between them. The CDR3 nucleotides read TGTGCCAGCAGCCTATCACAGGGTGGCAGTGAAAAACTGTTTTTT. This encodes CASSLSQGGSEKLFF.

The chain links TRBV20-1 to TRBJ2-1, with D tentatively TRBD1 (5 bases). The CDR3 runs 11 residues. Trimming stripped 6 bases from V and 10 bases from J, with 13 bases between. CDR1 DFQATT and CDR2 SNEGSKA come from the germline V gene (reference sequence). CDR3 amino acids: CSAAGSAEQFF. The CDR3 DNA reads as TGCAGTGCCGCAGGGTCCGCGGAGCAGTTCTTC.

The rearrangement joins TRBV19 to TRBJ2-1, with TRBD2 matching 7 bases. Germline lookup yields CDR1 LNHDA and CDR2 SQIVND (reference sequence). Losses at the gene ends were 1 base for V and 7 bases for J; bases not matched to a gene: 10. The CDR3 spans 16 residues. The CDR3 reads CASSIVGRAMRNEQFF. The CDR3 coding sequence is TGTGCCAGTAGTATAGTTGGGAGGGCCATGCGGAATGAGCAGTTCTTC.

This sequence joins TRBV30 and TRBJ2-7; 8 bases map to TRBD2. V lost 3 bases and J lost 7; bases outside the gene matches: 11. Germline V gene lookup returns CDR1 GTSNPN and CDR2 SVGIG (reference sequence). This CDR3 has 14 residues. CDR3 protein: CAWRSREGPWEQYF. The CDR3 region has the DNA TGTGCCTGGAGGTCTCGGGAGGGCCCTTGGGAGCAGTACTTC.

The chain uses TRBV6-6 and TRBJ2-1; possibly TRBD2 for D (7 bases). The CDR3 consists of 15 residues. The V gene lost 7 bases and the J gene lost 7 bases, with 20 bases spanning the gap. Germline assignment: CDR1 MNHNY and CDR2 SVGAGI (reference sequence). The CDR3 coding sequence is TGTGCCAGCAACAGTCGGGGGGCCATGGGGAATGAGCAGTTCTTC. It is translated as CASNSRGAMGNEQFF.

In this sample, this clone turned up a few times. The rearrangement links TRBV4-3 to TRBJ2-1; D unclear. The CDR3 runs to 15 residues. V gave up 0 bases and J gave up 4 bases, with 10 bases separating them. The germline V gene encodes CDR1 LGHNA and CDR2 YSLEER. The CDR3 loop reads CASSQELADYNEQFF. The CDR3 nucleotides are TGCGCCAGCAGCCAAGAGTTAGCTGATTACAATGAGCAGTTCTTC.

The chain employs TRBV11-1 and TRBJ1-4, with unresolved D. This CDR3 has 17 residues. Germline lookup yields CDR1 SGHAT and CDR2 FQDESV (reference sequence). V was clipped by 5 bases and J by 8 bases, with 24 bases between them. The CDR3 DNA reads TGTGCCAGCAGCCCAATAACACTGACACGGCCTGGGGAAAAACTGTTTTTT. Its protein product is CASSPITLTRPGEKLFF.

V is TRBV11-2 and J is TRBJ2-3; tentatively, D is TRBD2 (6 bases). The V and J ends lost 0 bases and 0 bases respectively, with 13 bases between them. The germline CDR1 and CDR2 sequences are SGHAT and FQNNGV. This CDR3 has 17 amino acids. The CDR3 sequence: CASSLDFSGLSTDTQYF. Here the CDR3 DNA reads TGTGCCAGCAGCTTAGATTTCAGCGGGCTTAGCACAGATACGCAGTATTTT.

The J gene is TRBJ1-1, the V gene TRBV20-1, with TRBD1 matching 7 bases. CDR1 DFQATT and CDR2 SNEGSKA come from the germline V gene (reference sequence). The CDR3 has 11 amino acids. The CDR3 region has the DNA TGCAGGGTGGCAGGGGGCACTGAAGCTTTCTTT. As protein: CRVAGGTEAFF.

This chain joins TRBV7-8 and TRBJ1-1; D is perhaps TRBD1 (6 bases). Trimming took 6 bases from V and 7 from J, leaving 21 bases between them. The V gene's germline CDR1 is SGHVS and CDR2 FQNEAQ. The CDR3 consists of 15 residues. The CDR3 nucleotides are TGTGCCAGCAGTTGGACTCAACAGGGAGGAATTGAAGCTTTCTTT. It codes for CASSWTQQGGIEAFF. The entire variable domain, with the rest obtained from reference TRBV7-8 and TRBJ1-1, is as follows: GAGVSQSPRYKVAKRGQDVALRCDPISGHVSLFWYQQALGQGPEFLTYFQNEAQLDKSGLPSDRFFAERPEGSVSTLKIQRTQQEDSAVYLCASSWTQQGGIEAFFGQGTRLTVV.